The 20 T cell receptor beta chains listed next were all sequenced from one sample in a study of identifying expanded T cells in peripheral blood. Repertoires were generated with immunoSEQ multiplex PCR, while TCRdb's copy carries only in-frame clones and drops some. The sample carries approximately 94,000 clones, 88% recorded once. Material: blood. The source is a person aged 18 to 70 in good health.

This sequence joins TRBV29-1 and TRBJ1-2; a weak D match, TRBD1 (6 bases). The V end lost 1 base, the J end lost 5 bases, and 14 bases lay between the germline ends. Germline V CDR1 and CDR2: SQVTM, ANQGSEA. The CDR3 runs to 14 residues. CDR3 bases: TGCAGCGTTGAAGTCGGGGGGCTAGGGTATGGCTACACCTTC. Translated: CSVEVGGLGYGYTF.

The V call is TRBV18, the J call TRBJ1-1; D is uncertain. Germline lookup yields CDR1 KGHSH and CDR2 LQKENI. This CDR3 is built from 15 residues. The V end lost 3 bases, the J end lost 6 bases, and 17 bases lay between the germline ends. The CDR3 DNA follows: TGTGCCAGCTCACCGTCGAGCGGCGGGATAGCTGAAGCTTTCTTT. Its protein product is CASSPSSGGIAEAFF.

The genes are TRBV6-5 and TRBJ2-7, with D possibly being TRBD1 (7 bases). Trimming removed 0 bases from V and 7 bases from J, with 19 bases in between. The CDR3 is 16 residues long. Germline V gene lookup returns CDR1 MNHEY and CDR2 SVGAGI. The CDR3 coding sequence is TGTGCCAGCAGTTACTCGTTCGGACAGGTGGGAGGAGAGCAGTACTTC. Its protein is CASSYSFGQVGGEQYF.

The rearrangement links TRBV28 to TRBJ1-5; no definite D call. The CDR3 has 14 residues. Germline V gene data show CDR1 as MDHEN and CDR2 as SYDVKM. With 8 bases removed from V and 1 base from J, the gap between germline ends came to 12 bases. The CDR3 here is CASWTAQSNQPQHF. As DNA, the CDR3 is TGTGCCAGCTGGACGGCCCAGAGCAATCAGCCCCAGCATTTT. Full variable domain (rest looked up from reference TRBV28 and TRBJ1-5): DVKVTQSSRYLVKRTGEKVFLECVQDMDHENMFWYRQDPGLGLRLIYFSYDVKMKEKGDIPEGYSVSREKKERFSLILESASTNQTSMYLCASWTAQSNQPQHFGDGTRLSIL.

The V call is TRBV23-1, the J call TRBJ1-5, with 7 positions matching TRBD1. TRBV23-1 is designated an ORF whose function remains uncertain. This CDR3 has 19 residues. V was pared by 4 bases and J by 3 bases, with 18 bases of the junction left unmatched. CDR3 nucleotide sequence: TGCGCCAGCAGTCCCGCCTGGGGAGAAAAGGGGGCGCTCAATCAGCCCCAGCATTTT. This gives the protein CASSPAWGEKGALNQPQHF.

This clone showed up just a few times. The chain joins TRBV6-4 to TRBJ2-1; 8 nucleotides line up with TRBD2. The CDR3 totals 13 residues. CDR1 is MRHNA and CDR2 is SNTAGT in the germline V gene. Trimming took 4 bases from V and 6 from J; bases not matched to a gene: 2. In nucleotides, the CDR3 is TGTGCCAGCAGTGCGGGAGGGCCCAATGAGCAGTTCTTC. Amino acid sequence: CASSAGGPNEQFF.

The rearrangement joins TRBV19 to TRBJ1-1; D remains ambiguous. V lost 4 bases and J 1 base, leaving 4 bases between the germline ends. The germline V gene encodes CDR1 LNHDA and CDR2 SQIVND (reference sequence). CDR3 length: 12 residues. CDR3 nucleotides: TGTGCCAGTAGTACAGGGAACACTGAAGCTTTCTTT. Amino acid sequence: CASSTGNTEAFF.

This chain joins TRBV7-9 and TRBJ2-1; D is possibly TRBD1 (6 bases). This CDR3 has 15 amino acids. Germline V gene lookup returns CDR1 SEHNR and CDR2 FQNEAQ (reference sequence). The germline V and J ends were trimmed by 5 bases and 5 bases, with 16 bases remaining between them. This chain's CDR3 is CASSPAGAPDNEQFF. The CDR3 DNA sequence: TGTGCCAGCAGCCCCGCAGGGGCACCCGACAATGAGCAGTTCTTC.

V is TRBV12-5 and J is TRBJ2-4, with TRBD1 matching over 11 bases. V shed 7 bases, J shed 8 bases, and the junction held 10 bases outside the gene matches. This CDR3 region has 15 residues. Germline V gene lookup returns CDR1 LGHNT and CDR2 FRNRAP. The CDR3 coding sequence is TGTGCTAGTGTTAGGACAGGGGGCCCATCGGACATTCAGTACTTC. Translated, it gives CASVRTGGPSDIQYF.

This clone was seen only a few times. The chain carries TRBV4-2 and TRBJ1-1; D gene unclear. Germline V gene lookup returns CDR1 LGHNA and CDR2 YNFKEQ. The CDR3 totals 17 residues. Trimming took 3 bases from V and 4 from J, leaving 21 bases between them. The DNA of the CDR3 is TGTGCCAGCAGCCAGGGCTACAGTGCCCTGAGTAGCACTGAAGCTTTCTTT. Residues: CASSQGYSALSSTEAFF.

Written as DNA, the CDR3 is TGTGCCAGTAGAGAAATGGACAGAGGTCGTGGTCAGCCCCAGCATTTT. This codes for CASREMDRGRGQPQHF. The gene calls are TRBV19 and TRBJ1-5; a possible D gene is TRBD1 (6 bases). The CDR3 is made up of 16 amino acids. V dropped 6 bases and J dropped 6 bases, with 21 bases sitting between them. CDR1 and CDR2 (germline): LNHDA, SQIVND (reference sequence).

The chain uses TRBV10-3 and TRBJ2-1, with 7 bases aligning to TRBD2. V shed 0 bases and J 0 bases; nucleotides not matched to a gene: 2. The CDR3 covers 16 residues. Germline V CDR1 and CDR2: ENHRY, SYGVKD. CDR3: CAISESGGSSYNEQFF. Here the CDR3 DNA reads TGTGCCATCAGTGAGTCCGGCGGGAGCTCCTACAATGAGCAGTTCTTC.

V and J are TRBV30 and TRBJ1-1; possible D gene TRBD1, 6 bases. Germline-derived CDR1 and CDR2 are GTSNPN and SVGIG (reference sequence). The CDR3 contains 13 residues. V lost 2 bases to trimming and J lost 2 bases, with 9 bases between them. The CDR3 nucleotides are TGTGCCTGGAGTAAACAGGGTAACACTGAAGCTTTCTTT. It is translated as CAWSKQGNTEAFF.

V gene TRBV19 combines with J gene TRBJ1-5; tentative D call: TRBD1 (6 bases). The CDR3 has 19 residues. Trimming stripped 4 bases from V and 2 bases from J, with 24 bases between. Germline V gene data show CDR1 as LNHDA and CDR2 as SQIVND (reference sequence). The CDR3 coding sequence is TGTGCCAGTAGTAATAATTGGGGACATAGGGGTGGAGGCAATCAGCCCCAGCATTTT. This sequence encodes CASSNNWGHRGGGNQPQHF.

The chain employs TRBV19 and TRBJ2-1, with 11 positions matching TRBD1. The CDR3 is 14 residues long. V was pared by 4 bases and J by 10 bases, with 6 bases of the junction left unmatched. Germline assignment: CDR1 LNHDA and CDR2 SQIVND (reference sequence). CDR3 bases: TGTGCCAGTAGTAACGGACAGGGGGCGGGGGAGCAGTTCTTC. The encoded protein is CASSNGQGAGEQFF.

The chain recombines TRBV5-1 with TRBJ1-2; no definite D call. The CDR3 consists of 12 residues. V lost 5 bases to trimming and J lost 3 bases, with 8 bases between them. Per germline, CDR1 SGHRS and CDR2 YFSETQ. CDR3 in amino acids: CASRETDYGYTF. The CDR3 nucleotides are TGCGCCAGCAGAGAGACGGACTATGGCTACACCTTC. The full variable domain, in which reference TRBV5-1 and TRBJ1-2 provide the parts outside the CDR3, is KAGVTQTPRYLIKTRGQQVTLSCSPISGHRSVSWYQQTPGQGLQFLFEYFSETQRNKGNFPGRFSGRQFSNSRSEMNVSTLELGDSALYLCASRETDYGYTFGSGTRLTVV.

This chain links TRBV4-3 with TRBJ1-1; D is unresolved. Trimming cost V 1 base and J 0 bases, with 9 bases left between them. This CDR3 comprises 15 residues. Germline V lookup: CDR1 LGHNA, CDR2 YSLEER. CDR3 bases: TGCGCCAGCAGCCAAGGTTTGCCCATGAACACTGAAGCTTTCTTT. Protein: CASSQGLPMNTEAFF.

This clone has a handful of counts. This CDR3 is also generated by other DNA sequences in the sample. Here the CDR3 DNA reads TGCAGTGCTAGGGGGAACACTGAAGCTTTCTTT. This gives the protein CSARGNTEAFF. V usage is TRBV20-1 and J usage is TRBJ1-1; no clear D gene. Germline assignment: CDR1 DFQATT and CDR2 SNEGSKA (reference sequence). The CDR3 length is 11 residues. The germline V and J ends were trimmed by 3 bases and 1 base, with 3 bases remaining between them.

This clone is labeled medium-sized. The chain carries TRBV10-3 and TRBJ1-3; TRBD1 might be the D (6 bases). The length of the CDR3 is 14 residues. The germline V gene encodes CDR1 ENHRY and CDR2 SYGVKD. Trimming removed 7 bases from V and 2 bases from J, with 12 bases in between. This chain's CDR3 is CAIKQGLTGNTIYF. In nucleotides, the CDR3 is TGTGCCATCAAGCAGGGGTTGACTGGAAACACCATATATTTT.

V gene TRBV6-1 combines with J gene TRBJ2-7, with 9 positions matching TRBD1. The V and J ends lost 7 bases and 3 bases, in that order; junction bases with no gene match: 10. CDR1 is MNHNS and CDR2 is SASEGT in the germline V gene. There are 15 residues in the CDR3. The CDR3 DNA is TGTGCCAGCACTGCCGGGACAGGGCTTAACTACGAGCAGTACTTC. Its protein is CASTAGTGLNYEQYF.